The 28 T cell receptor beta chains reported below all come from one sample, sequenced in a study of response to subunit inactivated influenza vaccine. Via MiXCR, TCRdb re-called the RT-PCR reads, giving one row per CDR3 protein. The sample lists about 540,000 distinct CDR3 sequences, approximately 20% occurring once. These data also featured in a second study, about T cells expressing NK-cell markers. That report notes: TCR beta libraries carry UMIs added by 5'RACE template switching.

The material sequenced was CD4+ T cells sorted from PBMCs, taken about 11 days after vaccination. The receptors were sampled from a man between 50 and 59 years old who received an inactivated influenza vaccine.

This clonotype has just a few counts. This chain uses TRBV24-1 with TRBJ2-3, with 11 positions matching TRBD1. The CDR3 sequence is 15 residues long. The V gene end was trimmed by 7 bases and the J gene end by 4 bases; junction bases not matched to a gene: 6. Germline loops: CDR1 KGHDR, CDR2 SFDVKD. The CDR3 DNA reads as TGTGCCACCAGCGGACAGGGGGCCAAGTCAGATACGCAGTATTTT. Translated, it gives CATSGQGAKSDTQYF.

The chain has TRBV28 and TRBJ1-2; the match to TRBD1 covers 8 bases. The CDR3 extends over 16 amino acids. J was trimmed by 4 bases and V by 5 bases; bases with no gene match: 12. CDR1 is MDHEN, CDR2 SYDVKM, per germline. As DNA, the CDR3 is TGTGCCAGCAGTATCTACGTCCGGGACAGGACCTATGGCTACACCTTC. This codes for CASSIYVRDRTYGYTF.

The chain has TRBV11-2 and TRBJ2-1; D ambiguous. The V and J ends lost 6 bases and 6 bases respectively, with 15 bases between them. This CDR3 has 14 residues. Germline assignment: CDR1 SGHAT and CDR2 FQNNGV. The CDR3 spells CASSPLRRINEQFF. As DNA, the CDR3 is TGTGCCAGCAGTCCCCTGCGAAGGATCAATGAGCAGTTCTTC.

This clonotype was picked up a small number of times. The rearrangement links TRBV6-1 to TRBJ1-2; D is uncertain. The CDR3 contains 11 residues. The germline V gene encodes CDR1 MNHNS and CDR2 SASEGT. The ends were cut back, 2 bases at V and 7 bases at J, with 5 bases in the middle. The CDR3 loop is CASSERGGYTF. The CDR3 nucleotides are TGTGCCAGCAGTGAACGCGGTGGCTACACCTTC.

A few counts support this clonotype. This rearrangement joins TRBV10-3 to TRBJ2-7; 7 bases are a match to TRBD2. This CDR3 contains 13 residues. Trimming took 4 bases from V and 2 from J; bases not matched to a gene: 2. CDR1 and CDR2 from the germline V gene are ENHRY and SYGVKD. CDR3 loop: CAISAREAYEQYF. DNA of the CDR3: TGTGCCATCAGTGCTCGGGAGGCCTACGAGCAGTACTTC.

The V and J genes are TRBV24-1 and TRBJ2-7, with unresolved D. The CDR3 totals 14 residues. V lost 2 bases and J 2 bases, leaving 9 bases between the germline ends. Germline V gene data show CDR1 as KGHDR and CDR2 as SFDVKD. This chain's CDR3 is CATSDSGQAYEQYF. Here the CDR3 DNA reads TGTGCCACCAGTGATTCCGGGCAGGCCTACGAGCAGTACTTC.

The genes are TRBV9 and TRBJ2-3; no firm D call. CDR3 length: 16 amino acids. Looked up from germline, CDR1 is SGDLS and CDR2 is YYNGEE. V was shortened by 3 bases and J by 3 bases, with 17 bases between the two germline ends. This CDR3 reads CASSAGLLSGTDTQYF. Written as DNA, the CDR3 is TGTGCCAGCAGCGCGGGCCTCCTCTCTGGGACAGATACGCAGTATTTT.

This clonotype appeared a few times. This chain joins TRBV10-3 and TRBJ1-1; 11 nucleotides agree with TRBD1. Germline values: CDR1 ENHRY, CDR2 SYGVKD. With V trimmed by 10 bases and J by 11 bases, 12 bases remained unmatched. CDR3 length: 13 amino acids. The CDR3 sequence: CANGPGTGGLAFF. DNA of the CDR3: TGTGCCAACGGGCCAGGGACAGGGGGATTGGCTTTCTTT.

The chain links TRBV9 to TRBJ2-7; 7 bases line up with TRBD2. In germline, CDR1 is SGDLS, CDR2 YYNGEE. CDR3 length: 14 amino acids. The V and J ends lost 1 base and 0 bases, in that order; junction bases with no gene match: 1. CDR3 coding DNA: TGTGCCAGCAGCGTAAGCGGGACCTCCTACGAGCAGTACTTC. Its translation: CASSVSGTSYEQYF.

This clonotype showed up many times. DNA of the CDR3: TGTGCCAGCCGGGACAGGGGCCAGCCTGGGAACCCCCAGCATTTT. Residues: CASRDRGQPGNPQHF. The chain combines TRBV19 with TRBJ1-5; 10 bases agree with TRBD1. V trimming: 9 bases; J trimming: 10 bases; junction bases outside the gene matches: 15. This CDR3 region has 15 residues. The V gene's germline CDR1 is LNHDA and CDR2 SQIVND (reference sequence). Supplemented by reference TRBV19 and TRBJ1-5, the full variable domain reads DGGITQSPKYLFRKEGQNVTLSCEQNLNHDAMYWYRQDPGQGLRLIYYSQIVNDFQKGDIAEGYSVSREKKESFPLTVTSAQKNPTAFYLCASRDRGQPGNPQHFGDGTRLSIL.

This clonotype has more than one count but fewer than ten. The chain combines TRBV19 with TRBJ1-1; D unclear. V lost 5 bases and J lost 5, with 12 bases in between. The CDR3 has 13 amino acids. Germline CDR1 reads LNHDA; CDR2 reads SQIVND (reference sequence). Here the CDR3 DNA reads TGTGCCAGTAGTTTTTCGCAGGCGACTGAAGCTTTCTTT. Translating gives CASSFSQATEAFF.

A few counts support this clonotype. This chain connects TRBV13 to TRBJ2-7; 7 bases match TRBD2. Germline CDR1 reads PRHDT; CDR2 reads FYEKMQ (reference sequence). The CDR3 sequence is 15 residues long. V lost 5 bases, J lost 6 bases, and 13 bases stayed unmatched. CDR3 residues: CASSRRGELVSEQYF. DNA of the CDR3: TGTGCCAGCAGCCGCCGGGGGGAACTCGTCAGCGAGCAGTACTTC. The full variable domain, completed using reference TRBV13 and TRBJ2-7, is AAGVIQSPRHLIKEKRETATLKCYPIPRHDTVYWYQQGPGQDPQFLISFYEKMQSDKGSIPDRFSAQQFSDYHSELNMSSLELGDSALYFCASSRRGELVSEQYFGPGTRLTVT.

The chain is built from TRBV7-2 and TRBJ1-2; D remains unclear. Between the trimmed V and J ends, which lost 7 bases and 5 bases, there was a span of 11 bases. This CDR3 is 12 amino acids long. Germline V gene sequence: CDR1 SGHTA, CDR2 FQGNSA. The CDR3 reads CASTLHRYGYTF. CDR3 nucleotides: TGTGCCAGCACTCTACACCGATATGGCTACACCTTC.

The chain recombines TRBV20-1 with TRBJ2-7; tentatively, D is TRBD1 (5 bases). The CDR3 extends over 14 amino acids. Trimming removed 5 bases at V and 3 bases at J, with 17 bases between. CDR1 and CDR2 from the germline V gene are DFQATT and SNEGSKA (reference sequence). CDR3 amino acids: CSACNRRGVYEQYF. As DNA, the CDR3 is TGCAGTGCTTGTAACAGGCGTGGTGTCTACGAGCAGTACTTC.

This clonotype was counted only a few times. This chain joins TRBV12-3 or TRBV12-4 and TRBJ2-1, with 7 bases that match TRBD2. V dropped 2 bases and J dropped 10; count of bases not matched to a gene: 11. This CDR3 region has 15 residues. The CDR3 DNA is TGTGCCAGCAGTTTATCGGCGGGAGCCAGGTGGGAGCAGTTCTTC. Protein: CASSLSAGARWEQFF.

The V and J genes are TRBV20-1 and TRBJ2-7, with no clear D. The CDR3 has 11 residues. Germline V gene lookup returns CDR1 DFQATT and CDR2 SNEGSKA (reference sequence). Trimming removed 6 bases at V and 4 bases at J, with 10 bases between. For the CDR3, the DNA is TGCAGTGCCAGGAGAATTTACGAGCAGTACTTC. Translated, it gives CSARRIYEQYF.

This clonotype was observed a few times. This chain joins TRBV4-3 and TRBJ2-6; tentatively, D is TRBD1 (5 bases). Trimming removed 1 base at V and 12 bases at J, with 19 bases between. This CDR3 spans 16 amino acids. Germline values: CDR1 LGHNA, CDR2 YSLEER. The CDR3, as DNA: TGCGCCAGCAGCCAAGGGACCAACAGGTTTTCAGGCGTCCTGACTTTC. It translates to CASSQGTNRFSGVLTF.

This clonotype was observed a handful of times. The chain combines TRBV20-1 with TRBJ2-7; TRBD1 is a possible D gene (6 bases). From germline, CDR1 is DFQATT and CDR2 SNEGSKA (reference sequence). Trimming pared 2 bases from V and 0 bases from J, leaving 11 bases between. CDR3 length equals 14 residues. The CDR3 here is CSARRDINSYEQYF. CDR3 nucleotide sequence: TGCAGTGCTAGACGGGACATAAACTCCTACGAGCAGTACTTC.

The V call is TRBV2, the J call TRBJ1-5, with TRBD1 matching 8 bases. The germline gives CDR1 SNHLY, CDR2 FYNNEI. V was pared by 6 bases and J by 9 bases, with 10 bases of the junction left unmatched. The CDR3 has 14 amino acids. This CDR3 is CASSQDRAFGPQHF. Written as DNA, the CDR3 is TGTGCCAGCAGCCAGGACAGGGCCTTCGGGCCCCAGCATTTT.

A remark on this clonotype: The germline gene is not matched at one end of the junction; a read error may be the cause. The chain is built from TRBV25-1 and TRBJ1-2, with D tentatively TRBD1 (5 bases). The V gene's germline CDR1 is MGHDK and CDR2 SYGVNS. There are 14 residues in the CDR3. The CDR3 loop reads CASTEPGVMGGYTF. CDR3 DNA: TGTGCCAGCACTGAACCGGGGGTCATGGGCGGCTACACCTTC.

The gene calls are TRBV3-1 and TRBJ2-7, with 14 bases fitting TRBD2. The CDR3 runs to 16 residues. With V trimmed by 4 bases and J by 5 bases, 7 bases remained unmatched. Germline CDR1 LGHDT, CDR2 YNNKEL (reference sequence). CDR3 loop: CASSPSTSGRAHEQYF. The CDR3 coding sequence is TGTGCCAGCAGCCCCTCGACTAGCGGGAGGGCCCACGAGCAGTACTTC.

CDR3 nucleotides: TGTGCCAGCAGCCGCGTTTCCGGTTCTAGCACAGATACGCAGTATTTT. Amino acid sequence: CASSRVSGSSTDTQYF. This rearrangement joins TRBV3-1 to TRBJ2-3; D is unclear. V was shortened by 4 bases and J by 0 bases, with 14 bases between the two germline ends. The CDR3 contains 16 residues. Germline assignment: CDR1 LGHDT and CDR2 YNNKEL (reference sequence).

The chain combines TRBV5-1 with TRBJ1-5; D might be TRBD1 (5 bases). This CDR3 is 16 amino acids long. CDR1 and CDR2 (germline): SGHRS, YFSETQ. V lost 1 base, J lost 0 bases, and 11 bases lay in between. CDR3 DNA: TGCGCCAGCAGCTTGCAACCCAGGGATAGCAATCAGCCCCAGCATTTT. The encoded protein is CASSLQPRDSNQPQHF.

Ten or more counts support this clonotype. The V gene is TRBV20-1, the J gene TRBJ2-5; D possibly matches TRBD1 or TRBD2 (5 bases each). V dropped 5 bases and J dropped 3 bases, with 16 bases sitting between them. Germline CDR1 DFQATT, CDR2 SNEGSKA (reference sequence). The CDR3 length is 14 residues. In DNA, the CDR3 is TGCAGTGCTTGCCGTCGCGAGGGGAAAGAGACCCAGTACTTC. This translates into CSACRREGKETQYF.

This clonotype was recorded at least ten times. The chain employs TRBV15 and TRBJ2-7, with D uncertain. CDR3 size: 14 residues. The germline gives CDR1 LNHNV, CDR2 YYDKDF (reference sequence). Trimming shortened V by 5 bases and J by 0 bases, and 11 bases separated the two germline ends. This chain's CDR3 is CATSLLKSSYEQYF. CDR3 DNA: TGTGCCACCAGCCTCTTAAAGAGCTCCTACGAGCAGTACTTC. Based on the CDR3 plus reference TRBV15 and TRBJ2-7, the full variable domain is DAMVIQNPRYQVTQFGKPVTLSCSQTLNHNVMYWYQQKSSQAPKLLFHYYDKDFNNEADTPDNFQSRRPNTSFCFLDIRSPGLGDTAMYLCATSLLKSSYEQYFGPGTRLTVT.

J is TRBJ2-1 and V is TRBV18; 7 nucleotides match TRBD2. CDR1 and CDR2 from the germline V gene are KGHSH and LQKENI. This CDR3 region has 15 residues. V was clipped by 3 bases and J by 6 bases; unmatched bases: 8. The CDR3 protein is CASSPLAGDFNEQFF. The CDR3 region has the DNA TGTGCCAGCTCACCCTTGGCGGGAGATTTCAATGAGCAGTTCTTC.

V and J are TRBV5-1 and TRBJ2-5; D perhaps matches TRBD1 (6 bases). Per the germline V gene, CDR1 is SGHRS and CDR2 is YFSETQ. This CDR3 contains 16 residues. Trimming took 2 bases from V and 1 from J, leaving 15 bases between them. CDR3 sequence reads: CASSFKLDRRQETQYF. The CDR3 nucleotides are TGCGCCAGCAGCTTTAAACTTGACAGGCGCCAAGAGACCCAGTACTTC. Based on the CDR3 plus reference TRBV5-1 and TRBJ2-5, the full variable domain is KAGVTQTPRYLIKTRGQQVTLSCSPISGHRSVSWYQQTPGQGLQFLFEYFSETQRNKGNFPGRFSGRQFSNSRSEMNVSTLELGDSALYLCASSFKLDRRQETQYFGPGTRLLVL.

This clonotype came up a few times. This chain links TRBV29-1 with TRBJ2-3; D remains unclear. The germline CDR1 and CDR2 sequences are SQVTM and ANQGSEA. The ends were cut back, 3 bases at V and 0 bases at J, with 10 bases in the middle. CDR3 length: 14 residues. CDR3 sequence: CSVDHWTSTDTQYF. The DNA of the CDR3 is TGCAGCGTTGATCATTGGACCAGCACAGATACGCAGTATTTT.